This T cell receptor beta chain was found in a study of blood T cell repertoires in COVID-19. Across the study: Acute and convalescent COVID-19 samples came from the United States, Italy and Spain. PBMCs, B-cell-depleted T cells, or T cells were the source of the cDNA or gDNA that made up the material.

In the authors' workflow: Reference gene primer amplification gave nucleated cell count estimates. Profiled with immunoSEQ multiplex PCR; TCRdb holds only in-frame clones, not every one. The V and J calls and clone size are taken from that table; D and trimming were inferred from the DNA. The sample lists about 110,000 clones; less than 85% were seen once. CDR3 length: 15 amino acids. V shed 0 bases and J 4 bases; nucleotides not matched to a gene: 1. Germline V gene data show CDR1 as SGHNT and CDR2 as YYREEE (reference sequence). Sequenced material: peripheral blood. V and J are TRBV5-4 and TRBJ2-7; 13 positions match TRBD2. This TCR was recovered from a man between 65 and 79 years old with active or convalescent COVID-19. The CDR3 spells CASSLGTSGGYEQYF. The CDR3 nucleotides are TGTGCCAGCAGCTTGGGGACTAGCGGGGGTTACGAGCAGTACTTC.